The 17 T cell receptor beta chains in this list originate from one sample, sequenced in a study of cytomegalovirus exposure and HLA in healthy donors. Primers: 60 Vbeta forward and 13 Jbeta reverse. Sequencing was performed with immunoSEQ multiplex PCR; in TCRdb, only in-frame clones are kept and a portion is missing. The sample holds some 150,000 clones; under 80% are singletons and the top ten take around 3.1%. What was sequenced was PBMCs. Every receptor here comes from a female donor in good health and CMV-seronegative.

V gene TRBV11-2 combines with J gene TRBJ1-1, with 7 positions matching TRBD1. The ends lost 4 bases at V and 6 bases at J; junction bases unmatched: 17. The CDR3 is 17 amino acids. CDR1 and CDR2 from the germline V gene are SGHAT and FQNNGV. The CDR3 loop reads CASSSGQIGRTGPEAFF. As DNA, the CDR3 is TGTGCCAGCAGCTCAGGACAGATCGGACGGACAGGACCTGAAGCTTTCTTT.

As concerns this clone: The junction shows a germline mismatch at one end, possibly a read error. The chain employs TRBV7-7 and TRBJ2-3, with 12 bases that match TRBD1. The CDR3 runs to 17 residues. CDR1 and CDR2 from the germline V gene are SSHAT and FNYEAQ (reference sequence). This CDR3 is CASSAPGTGGRTDTQYF. The CDR3 DNA is TGTGCTAGCAGCGCCCCCGGGACAGGGGGCCGCACAGATACGCAGTATTTT.

The chain couples TRBV28 to TRBJ1-2, with 7 bases identical to TRBD1. From germline, CDR1 is MDHEN and CDR2 SYDVKM. This CDR3 region has 13 residues. Trimming cost V 6 bases and J 4 bases; bases outside gene matches: 5. CDR3 nucleotides: TGTGCCAGCAGCCCCGGACAGGTCTATGGCTACACCTTC. This gives the protein CASSPGQVYGYTF.

The chain combines TRBV6-1 with TRBJ1-1, with a possible D match to TRBD1 (6 bases). V lost 4 bases and J lost 5, with 11 bases in between. This CDR3 comprises 13 residues. CDR1 is MNHNS, CDR2 SASEGT, per germline. The CDR3 bases are TGTGCCAGCAGTGCCCAGGGGTATACTGAAGCTTTCTTT. The encoded protein is CASSAQGYTEAFF.

The rearrangement links TRBV23-1 to TRBJ2-7; D is perhaps TRBD2 (6 bases). TRBV23-1 is sorted into the ORF group, with uncertain function. Trimming removed 2 bases at V and 0 bases at J, with 14 bases between. The CDR3 spans 16 residues. The CDR3 bases are TGCGCCAGCAGTCAAATGGAGGGTCCAAGCTCCTACGAGCAGTACTTC. Residues: CASSQMEGPSSYEQYF.

This rearrangement joins TRBV4-1 to TRBJ2-6, with TRBD1 identical over 7 bases. The CDR3 has 19 residues. The germline gives CDR1 MGHRA, CDR2 YSYEKL. V shed 0 bases and J 0 bases; nucleotides not matched to a gene: 8. This CDR3 reads CASSQDGSGQISGANVLTF. DNA of the CDR3: TGCGCCAGCAGCCAAGATGGATCGGGACAGATCTCTGGGGCCAACGTCCTGACTTTC.

The J gene is TRBJ2-5, the V gene TRBV5-4; 10 nucleotides line up with TRBD2. The DNA end is more similar to TRBJ2-7, so the J call may be wrong. The CDR3 length is 15 residues. Germline CDR1 SGHNT, CDR2 YYREEE (reference sequence). The CDR3 bases are TGTGCCAGCAGCTTGACTAGCGGGATCTCCTACGAGCAGTACTTC. Its protein product is CASSLTSGISYEQYF.

The rearrangement joins TRBV2 to TRBJ2-5, with 13 bases that match TRBD2. The CDR3 consists of 15 residues. Germline V gene sequence: CDR1 SNHLY, CDR2 FYNNEI. After removal of 7 bases from V and 4 bases from J, the junction contained 6 bases not matched to a gene. The CDR3 reads CASNYRTSGGETQYF. The CDR3 coding sequence is TGTGCCAGCAACTATCGGACTAGCGGGGGAGAGACCCAGTACTTC. Full variable domain (rest looked up from reference TRBV2 and TRBJ2-5): EPEVTQTPSHQVTQMGQEVILRCVPISNHLYFYWYRQILGQKVEFLVSFYNNEISEKSEIFDDQFSVERPDGSNFTLKIRSTKLEDSAMYFCASNYRTSGGETQYFGPGTRLLVL.

The rearrangement uses TRBV7-9 and TRBJ2-7; tentative D call: TRBD2 (5 bases). The CDR3 contains 12 residues. Between the trimmed V and J ends, which lost 6 bases and 8 bases, there was a span of 14 bases. Germline CDR1 is SEHNR and CDR2 is FQNEAQ (reference sequence). The CDR3 nucleotides read TGTGCCAGCAGGGCAAAGGACGGGAAGCAGTACTTC. Protein sequence: CASRAKDGKQYF. The full variable domain, rest sourced from reference TRBV7-9 and TRBJ2-7, is DTGVSQNPRHKITKRGQNVTFRCDPISEHNRLYWYRQTLGQGPEFLTYFQNEAQLEKSRLLSDRFSAERPKGSFSTLEIQRTEQGDSAMYLCASRAKDGKQYFGPGTRLTVT.

V gene TRBV27 combines with J gene TRBJ2-7, with a weak D call TRBD1 (6 bases). Trimming removed 5 bases from V and 0 bases from J, with 14 bases in between. This CDR3 is 15 amino acids long. Germline V gene data show CDR1 as MNHEY and CDR2 as SMNVEV (reference sequence). CDR3 in amino acids: CASSARQESSYEQYF. In DNA, the CDR3 is TGTGCCAGCAGTGCTCGACAGGAGAGCTCCTACGAGCAGTACTTC.

This sequence joins TRBV4-3 and TRBJ1-4, with D unclear. This CDR3 comprises 16 residues. Trimming removed 0 bases from V and 8 bases from J, with 16 bases in between. The germline V gene encodes CDR1 LGHNA and CDR2 YSLEER. Here the CDR3 reads CASSQDSGASGEKLFF. The CDR3 coding sequence is TGCGCCAGCAGCCAAGATAGTGGAGCGTCGGGGGAAAAACTGTTTTTT.

V and J are TRBV5-7 and TRBJ2-3, with 7 positions matching TRBD1. TRBV5-7 counts as an open reading frame of uncertain function. Trimming at V came to 0 bases and at J to 4 bases, leaving 8 bases not matched to a gene. The CDR3 is 16 amino acids. In DNA form, the CDR3 reads TGTGCCAGCAGCTTGGTTAGCGCAGGGGGTCCAGATACGCAGTATTTT. This gives the protein CASSLVSAGGPDTQYF.

As for this clone: At one end the junction does not follow the germline gene, possibly because of a read error. The V call is TRBV6-5, the J call TRBJ2-7; 8 nucleotides match TRBD1. The CDR3 is made up of 15 amino acids. Germline assignment: CDR1 MNHEY and CDR2 SVGAGI. In DNA form, the CDR3 reads TGTGCCAGCAAAGTTACAGGGGGAAGCGCGGTTACGGAGTCCTTC. Translating gives CASKVTGGSAVTESF.

The rearrangement links TRBV9 to TRBJ2-3; D is unclear. Trimming stripped 0 bases from V and 0 bases from J, with 5 bases between. The CDR3 sequence is 14 residues long. From germline, CDR1 is SGDLS and CDR2 YYNGEE. CDR3 DNA: TGTGCCAGCAGCGTAGACGGGAGCACAGATACGCAGTATTTT. It is translated as CASSVDGSTDTQYF.

This chain's CDR3 is CASSLAQGNSYEQYF. The CDR3 DNA reads as TGCGCCAGCAGCCTGGCTCAGGGAAACTCCTACGAGCAGTACTTC. V gene TRBV4-3 combines with J gene TRBJ2-7, with D perhaps TRBD1 (5 bases). CDR3 length: 15 residues. Germline V gene sequence: CDR1 LGHNA, CDR2 YSLEER. Trimming removed 4 bases at V and 0 bases at J, with 13 bases between.

This chain uses TRBV7-8 with TRBJ2-1; 11 bases match TRBD2. Losses at the gene ends were 2 bases for V and 12 bases for J; bases not matched to a gene: 12. CDR1 is SGHVS and CDR2 is FQNEAQ in the germline V gene. This CDR3 is built from 16 residues. CDR3 bases: TGTGCCAGCAGCTTACTGGCCGGTAGCGGGGGGGCCGCGCAGTTCTTC. This sequence encodes CASSLLAGSGGAAQFF.

The chain uses TRBV5-1 and TRBJ1-6; 7 nucleotides line up with TRBD1. V was pared by 3 bases and J by 8 bases, with 5 bases of the junction left unmatched. The CDR3 is made up of 14 amino acids. Germline CDR1 and CDR2: SGHRS and YFSETQ. The CDR3 reads CASSSQGTYSPLHF. The CDR3 bases are TGCGCCAGCAGCTCACAGGGGACCTATTCACCCCTCCACTTT.